This T cell receptor beta chain was sequenced in a study of shared clonotypes between healthy human individuals. In germline, CDR1 is SGHRS, CDR2 YFSETQ. CDR3 length: 13 residues. Trimming stripped 0 bases from V and 3 bases from J, with 7 bases between. The data were produced by immunoSEQ multiplex PCR, yet TCRdb's version contains in-frame clones alone and is incomplete. The sample lists about 1 million clones; 60% to 80% were seen once. The J gene is TRBJ2-7, the V gene TRBV5-1; D is undetermined. Source material: memory CD4+ T cells sorted from blood. Subset specified: CD45RA-negative fraction. The sequence derives from a man younger than 30 in good health. DNA of the CDR3: TGCGCCAGCAGCTTGGCTACGGACTACGAGCAGTACTTC. This codes for CASSLATDYEQYF.